Each of the 25 T cell receptor beta chains below was sequenced from the same sample in a study of cytomegalovirus exposure and HLA in healthy donors. Primers for the PCR totalled 60 Vbeta and 13 Jbeta. Clones were read by immunoSEQ multiplex PCR, and TCRdb kept only the in-frame ones, dropping some. This table holds roughly 130,000 clones, more than 60% found once. Sample: PBMCs. All receptors come from a woman in her 40s in good health and CMV-seropositive.

This clone was counted once. CDR3 sequence: CASATGKAGETQYF. CDR3 coding DNA: TGCGCCAGCGCTACAGGGAAGGCTGGAGAGACCCAGTACTTC. The chain links TRBV10-1 to TRBJ2-5, with a tentative D call TRBD1 (6 bases). The germline CDR1 and CDR2 sequences are WNHNN and SYGVQD (reference sequence). Trimming removed 8 bases from V and 4 bases from J, with 17 bases in between. The CDR3 runs 14 residues.

The rearrangement joins TRBV6-5 to TRBJ2-7, with a possible D match to TRBD1 (5 bases). This CDR3 spans 11 amino acids. Per the germline V gene, CDR1 is MNHEY and CDR2 is SVGAGI. Trimming stripped 8 bases from V and 6 bases from J, with 11 bases between. As DNA, the CDR3 is TGTGCCAGCGGGCAGGGCTCCGAGCAGTACTTC. Encoded protein: CASGQGSEQYF.

This clone was recorded many times. V gene TRBV6-5 combines with J gene TRBJ2-7, with 9 bases matching TRBD2. Trimming took 0 bases from V and 1 from J; bases not matched to a gene: 1. Germline V CDR1 and CDR2: MNHEY, SVGAGI. This CDR3 is 15 amino acids long. This chain's CDR3 is CASSYSSGGSYEQYF. CDR3 nucleotides: TGTGCCAGCAGTTACTCTAGCGGGGGATCCTACGAGCAGTACTTC.

The chain couples TRBV5-4 to TRBJ2-2; 8 bases match TRBD2. J gave up 2 bases and V 0 bases, and 3 bases lay outside the gene matches. The CDR3 runs 16 residues. CDR1 and CDR2 from the germline V gene are SGHNT and YYREEE (reference sequence). The CDR3 coding sequence is TGTGCCAGCAGCTTGGCCGCGGGGGGAAACACCGGGGAGCTGTTTTTT. Translation gives CASSLAAGGNTGELFF.

This clone showed up just a few times. The chain employs TRBV4-2 and TRBJ2-1; tentatively, D is TRBD2 (6 bases). The CDR3 runs to 14 residues. Between the trimmed V and J ends, which lost 8 bases and 6 bases, there was a span of 17 bases. CDR1 LGHNA and CDR2 YNFKEQ come from the germline V gene. The DNA for the CDR3 is TGTGCCAGCGGGCGGGGCGAACCAGGCAATGAGCAGTTCTTC. Protein: CASGRGEPGNEQFF.

The chain has TRBV5-1 and TRBJ1-1; no firm D call. V was clipped by 2 bases and J by 1 base, with 6 bases between them. The CDR3 consists of 13 residues. Germline CDR1 reads SGHRS; CDR2 reads YFSETQ. The CDR3: CASSFQQNTEAFF. For the CDR3, the DNA is TGCGCCAGCAGCTTCCAACAGAACACTGAAGCTTTCTTT.

The chain uses TRBV13 and TRBJ2-7; 9 nucleotides line up with TRBD2. The junction had 5 bases not matched to a gene; V was cut back by 2 bases and J by 0 bases. CDR3 length: 16 amino acids. The V gene's germline CDR1 is PRHDT and CDR2 FYEKMQ (reference sequence). Here the CDR3 reads CASSLRRLAVSYEQYF. The CDR3 DNA reads as TGTGCCAGCAGCTTACGCCGACTAGCGGTCTCCTACGAGCAGTACTTC.

The chain carries TRBV5-4 and TRBJ2-7, with 7 bases matching TRBD2. This CDR3 contains 15 residues. Germline assignment: CDR1 SGHNT and CDR2 YYREEE (reference sequence). V trimming: 3 bases; J trimming: 2 bases; junction bases outside the gene matches: 8. CDR3 DNA: TGTGCCAGCAGCTCTGGGGGGGGGACTCCCTACGAGCAGTACTTC. Residues: CASSSGGGTPYEQYF.

As regards this clone: At one boundary the junction diverges from the germline segment, which might be a read error. The sample holds other DNA sequences that translate to the same CDR3. The CDR3 region is CASRRGAVYNQPQHF. The CDR3 bases are TGTGCCAGCCGTAGGGGCGCGGTCTACAATCAGCCCCAGCATTTT. The rearrangement joins TRBV10-1 to TRBJ1-5, with a tentative D call TRBD1 (5 bases). Germline V gives CDR1 WNHNN, CDR2 SYGVQD (reference sequence). The CDR3 loop spans 15 amino acids.

The genes are TRBV4-1 and TRBJ2-5; TRBD2 matches at 11 bases. The CDR3 consists of 16 residues. The ends lost 5 bases at V and 7 bases at J; junction bases unmatched: 12. In germline, CDR1 is MGHRA, CDR2 YSYEKL. The CDR3 DNA reads as TGCGCCAGCAGCTATTTAGCGGGAGGGATCTCTGGGACCCAGTACTTC. Protein: CASSYLAGGISGTQYF.

This chain links TRBV15 with TRBJ2-2; D possibly corresponds to TRBD2 (7 bases). Trimming pared 0 bases from V and 9 bases from J, leaving 14 bases between. The CDR3 totals 15 residues. Germline lookup yields CDR1 LNHNV and CDR2 YYDKDF (reference sequence). CDR3 sequence (DNA): TGTGCCACCAGCAGAGATGTAGGGGGGGTCTGGGAGCTGTTTTTT. Its translation is CATSRDVGGVWELFF. The full variable domain, its missing parts supplied by reference TRBV15 and TRBJ2-2, is DAMVIQNPRYQVTQFGKPVTLSCSQTLNHNVMYWYQQKSSQAPKLLFHYYDKDFNNEADTPDNFQSRRPNTSFCFLDIRSPGLGDTAMYLCATSRDVGGVWELFFGEGSRLTVL.

The genes are TRBV29-1 and TRBJ2-1; 10 nucleotides agree with TRBD2. Trimming cost V 5 bases and J 4 bases; bases outside gene matches: 5. CDR3 length equals 14 residues. Germline values: CDR1 SQVTM, CDR2 ANQGSEA. CDR3 DNA: TGCAGCGTTAGGCTAGCGGGGGTATACAATGAGCAGTTCTTC. Residues: CSVRLAGVYNEQFF.

The chain has TRBV19 and TRBJ1-2; D is perhaps TRBD1 (6 bases). V was cut by 4 bases and J by 6 bases, with 21 bases left in between. Germline CDR1 reads LNHDA; CDR2 reads SQIVND (reference sequence). The CDR3 loop spans 16 amino acids. The CDR3 region is CASSTSRPWGQDGYTF. The DNA for the CDR3 is TGTGCCAGTAGTACCTCCCGCCCCTGGGGGCAGGATGGCTACACCTTC.

The V and J genes are TRBV6-5 and TRBJ2-2; TRBD2 matches 10 bases. CDR1 and CDR2 from the germline V gene are MNHEY and SVGAGI. The CDR3 is made up of 15 amino acids. The V segment lost 2 bases and the J segment 5 bases; nucleotides outside the gene matches: 2. The CDR3 DNA is TGTGCCAGCAGTTACAGAGCGGGAGGGACCGGGGAGCTGTTTTTT. This gives the protein CASSYRAGGTGELFF.

The CDR3 is CASSESGARDSPLHF. CDR3 nucleotides: TGCGCCAGCAGCGAATCAGGGGCGCGGGATTCACCCCTCCACTTT. The rearrangement links TRBV5-1 to TRBJ1-6, with D possibly being TRBD1 (6 bases). This CDR3 is built from 15 residues. Trimming shortened V by 4 bases and J by 8 bases, and 16 bases separated the two germline ends. CDR1 and CDR2 from the germline V gene are SGHRS and YFSETQ.

The chain links TRBV19 to TRBJ2-2; 11 bases fit TRBD2. The CDR3 runs 15 residues. Losses at the gene ends were 6 bases for V and 5 bases for J; bases not matched to a gene: 5. In germline, CDR1 is LNHDA, CDR2 SQIVND (reference sequence). The CDR3 DNA follows: TGTGCCAGTAGACCCTCTAGCGGGAGGACCGGGGAGCTGTTTTTT. Residues: CASRPSSGRTGELFF.

The V and J genes are TRBV9 and TRBJ2-1; TRBD2 agrees at 12 bases. CDR1 SGDLS and CDR2 YYNGEE come from the germline V gene. The CDR3 runs to 19 residues. The V gene end was trimmed by 4 bases and the J gene end by 4 bases; junction bases not matched to a gene: 15. The CDR3 nucleotides are TGTGCCAGCAGCCCGAGAGGGATAGGGCTAGCGGGAGGGTACAATGAGCAGTTCTTC. Amino acids: CASSPRGIGLAGGYNEQFF. Full variable domain (outside the CDR3, taken from reference TRBV9 and TRBJ2-1): DSGVTQTPKHLITATGQRVTLRCSPRSGDLSVYWYQQSLDQGLQFLIQYYNGEERAKGNILERFSAQQFPDLHSELNLSSLELGDSALYFCASSPRGIGLAGGYNEQFFGPGTRLTVL.

This clone was seen ten or more times. V gene TRBV9 combines with J gene TRBJ1-4, with TRBD1 as a possible D gene (6 bases). V was pared by 5 bases and J by 0 bases, with 20 bases between. The CDR3 has 18 residues. Germline loops: CDR1 SGDLS, CDR2 YYNGEE. The CDR3 DNA follows: TGTGCCAGCAGTCCGGGAGGGGGTTCTGTTGCAACTAATGAAAAACTGTTTTTT. This translates into CASSPGGGSVATNEKLFF.

The V gene is TRBV6-5, the J gene TRBJ2-1, with D maybe TRBD1 (5 bases). Trimming took 5 bases from V and 5 from J, leaving 16 bases between them. CDR1 and CDR2 from the germline V gene are MNHEY and SVGAGI. The CDR3 is 15 residues long. The CDR3 loop is CASSNQGSLNNEQFF. In nucleotides, the CDR3 is TGTGCCAGCAGTAATCAGGGATCCCTCAACAATGAGCAGTTCTTC.

The rearrangement joins TRBV30 to TRBJ1-5; tentatively, D is TRBD1 (5 bases). The V gene lost 0 bases and the J gene lost 4 bases, with 13 bases spanning the gap. CDR1 is GTSNPN and CDR2 is SVGIG in the germline V gene (reference sequence). This CDR3 region has 15 residues. DNA of the CDR3: TGTGCCTGGAGTGTACTCTCAGGGAATAATCAGCCCCAGCATTTT. The encoded protein is CAWSVLSGNNQPQHF. The full variable domain, its missing parts supplied by reference TRBV30 and TRBJ1-5, is SQTIHQWPATLVQPVGSPLSLECTVEGTSNPNLYWYRQAAGRGLQLLFYSVGIGQISSEVPQNLSASRPQDRQFILSSKKLLLSDSGFYLCAWSVLSGNNQPQHFGDGTRLSIL.

The chain joins TRBV7-2 to TRBJ1-2; possible D gene TRBD1, 5 bases. Per the germline V gene, CDR1 is SGHTA and CDR2 is FQGNSA. The CDR3 runs 15 residues. Trimming stripped 1 base from V and 7 bases from J, with 16 bases between. The CDR3 DNA reads TGTGCCAGCAGCTTAGAGCGGGGCCTTCTAAGTGGCTACACCTTC. Translated, it gives CASSLERGLLSGYTF. The full variable domain, its missing parts supplied by reference TRBV7-2 and TRBJ1-2, is GAGVSQSPSNKVTEKGKDVELRCDPISGHTALYWYRQSLGQGLEFLIYFQGNSAPDKSGLPSDRFSAERTGGSVSTLTIQRTQQEDSAVYLCASSLERGLLSGYTFGSGTRLTVV.

This chain links TRBV4-2 with TRBJ1-5, with TRBD1 matching 7 bases. The germline V gene has CDR1 LGHNA and CDR2 YNFKEQ. This CDR3 has 16 residues. V lost 0 bases and J lost 7; bases outside the gene matches: 9. The CDR3 nucleotides are TGTGCCAGCAGCCAAGAATCGAAGGGGGCTGGGCAGCCCCAGCATTTT. It is translated as CASSQESKGAGQPQHF.

This rearrangement joins TRBV27 to TRBJ1-1; weak D call: TRBD1 (5 bases). Trimming removed 0 bases at V and 4 bases at J, with 9 bases between. This CDR3 contains 14 residues. Germline V gene data show CDR1 as MNHEY and CDR2 as SMNVEV (reference sequence). The CDR3 sequence: CASSLSGVSTEAFF. The CDR3 DNA reads TGTGCCAGCAGTTTATCAGGGGTTAGCACTGAAGCTTTCTTT.

This clone was observed a few times. The chain has TRBV25-1 and TRBJ2-6; possible D gene TRBD2, 6 bases. V was shortened by 7 bases and J by 4 bases, with 23 bases between the two germline ends. The CDR3 extends over 18 amino acids. CDR1 and CDR2 from the germline V gene are MGHDK and SYGVNS. In nucleotides, the CDR3 is TGTGCCAGCAAACAGGCCGGGCGGGGCACGCCAGGGGCCAACGTCCTGACTTTC. Translated: CASKQAGRGTPGANVLTF.

This clone turned up a few times. The J gene is TRBJ2-7, the V gene TRBV7-9; D call uncertain. CDR3 length equals 14 residues. Between the trimmed V and J ends, which lost 1 base and 2 bases, there was a span of 9 bases. Germline V gene data show CDR1 as SEHNR and CDR2 as FQNEAQ (reference sequence). CDR3 nucleotides: TGTGCCAGCAGCTTAGACGTCACTACCTACGAGCAGTACTTC. Its protein product is CASSLDVTTYEQYF.